This TCR beta chain came from a study of T cell clonality in common variable immunodeficiency. Both groups were predominantly of Caucasian heritage. Assay: immunoSEQ multiplex PCR; the TCRdb copy retains only in-frame clones and omits some. The repertoire shows tens of thousands of clones, none seen only once; the top ten take about 5.5%. Regarding the study as a whole: Fewer TCRbeta clones were shared among CVID subjects than controls.

This clone was seen only a few times. As yet, its antigen is unknown. The CDR3 extends 3 residues past the end of the read, so its final part is completed from the germline J gene. This CDR3 has 14 residues. Trimming removed 8 bases from V and 0 bases from J, with 11 bases in between. CDR1 and CDR2 from the germline V gene are LNHDA and SQIVND (reference sequence). The genes are TRBV19 and TRBJ1-5; maybe TRBD1 (6 bases). The sequenced sample consisted of peripheral blood mononuclear cells. This TCR derives from a person aged 18 to 75 in good health. The CDR3 DNA, read in part, is TGTGCCAGTGAACAGGGAAATAGCAATCAGCCC. This encodes CASEQGNSNQP. The complete CDR3 protein is CASEQGNSNQPQHF. Full variable domain (remainder filled in from reference TRBV19 and TRBJ1-5): DGGITQSPKYLFRKEGQNVTLSCEQNLNHDAMYWYRQDPGQGLRLIYYSQIVNDFQKGDIAEGYSVSREKKESFPLTVTSAQKNPTAFYLCASEQGNSNQPQHFGDGTRLSIL.